Following are 7 T cell receptor beta chains from one sample sequenced in a study of T cells after yellow fever vaccination. TCRdb redid the calling of the 5' RACE reads with MiXCR, one entry per CDR3 protein. The sample holds around 340,000 distinct CDR3 sequences, about 12% seen once. The sequencing here drew on CD4+ T cells sorted from PBMCs, taken 15 days after the yellow fever booster vaccination. The receptors originated from a man aged 18 to 29 who received the YFV17D yellow fever vaccine.

This clonotype was counted a few times. The chain carries TRBV12-3 or TRBV12-4 and TRBJ1-2; D may be TRBD1 (6 bases). V gave up 4 bases and J gave up 5 bases, with 11 bases separating them. The CDR3 runs to 13 residues. As DNA, the CDR3 is TGTGCCAGCAGTTCTTTCCAGGGGTATGGCTACACCTTC. Translating it yields CASSSFQGYGYTF.

This chain links TRBV7-9 with TRBJ2-3, with D possibly being TRBD1 or TRBD2 (5 bases each). Trimming cost V 2 bases and J 4 bases, with 10 bases left between them. Per the germline V gene, CDR1 is SEHNR and CDR2 is FQNEAQ (reference sequence). This CDR3 has 14 residues. For the CDR3, the DNA is TGTGCCAGCAGCTTATCCGGGGCTTCAGATACGCAGTATTTT. This codes for CASSLSGASDTQYF.

This clonotype turned up a few times. The V call is TRBV20-1, the J call TRBJ1-1, with TRBD1 matching over 9 bases. CDR3 length: 13 amino acids. Trimming cost V 2 bases and J 4 bases; bases outside gene matches: 2. The germline gives CDR1 DFQATT, CDR2 SNEGSKA (reference sequence). The CDR3 DNA follows: TGCAGTGCTAGAAGGACAGGGGTCACTGAAGCTTTCTTT. The encoded protein is CSARRTGVTEAFF.

This clonotype turned up a few times. This chain links TRBV20-1 with TRBJ2-1, with D tentatively TRBD1 or TRBD2 (5 bases each). V was pared by 6 bases and J by 1 base, with 13 bases between. Germline V CDR1 and CDR2: DFQATT, SNEGSKA (reference sequence). The length of the CDR3 is 14 residues. In DNA form, the CDR3 reads TGCAGTGCAAAGGACGGGACGTCCTACAATGAGCAGTTCTTC. Protein: CSAKDGTSYNEQFF.

This clonotype came up many times. The rearrangement joins TRBV5-1 to TRBJ2-7; 7 nucleotides agree with TRBD1. Germline assignment: CDR1 SGHRS and CDR2 YFSETQ. Trimming at V came to 0 bases and at J to 0 bases, leaving 12 bases not matched to a gene. CDR3 length: 18 residues. The chain's CDR3 is CASSLALDRQGSSYEQYF. CDR3 nucleotides: TGCGCCAGCAGCTTGGCCCTGGACCGACAGGGTAGCTCCTACGAGCAGTACTTC. Drawing the rest from reference TRBV5-1 and TRBJ2-7, the complete variable domain is KAGVTQTPRYLIKTRGQQVTLSCSPISGHRSVSWYQQTPGQGLQFLFEYFSETQRNKGNFPGRFSGRQFSNSRSEMNVSTLELGDSALYLCASSLALDRQGSSYEQYFGPGTRLTVT.

A few counts support this clonotype. The chain has TRBV7-6 and TRBJ2-5; 8 bases match TRBD1. This CDR3 has 15 residues. Germline CDR1 is SGHVS and CDR2 is FNYEAQ. The J segment lost 2 bases and the V segment lost 4 bases, leaving 6 bases of the junction unmatched. CDR3 region: CASSSYTGGQETQYF. CDR3 bases: TGTGCCAGCAGCTCCTATACAGGGGGTCAAGAGACCCAGTACTTC. Together with reference TRBV7-6 and TRBJ2-5, the CDR3 gives the full variable domain: GAGVSQSPRYKVTKRGQDVALRCDPISGHVSLYWYRQALGQGPEFLTYFNYEAQQDKSGLPNDRFSAERPEGSISTLTIQRTEQRDSAMYRCASSSYTGGQETQYFGPGTRLLVL.

The table lists this clonotype with a few counts. This chain uses TRBV20-1 with TRBJ1-5; 7 bases fit TRBD1. The CDR3 has 16 residues. V shed 6 bases and J 0 bases; nucleotides not matched to a gene: 11. Germline V gene data show CDR1 as DFQATT and CDR2 as SNEGSKA (reference sequence). The CDR3 nucleotides read TGCAGTGCGAGCCATACGACAGGGTATAGCAATCAGCCCCAGCATTTT. Protein product: CSASHTTGYSNQPQHF.